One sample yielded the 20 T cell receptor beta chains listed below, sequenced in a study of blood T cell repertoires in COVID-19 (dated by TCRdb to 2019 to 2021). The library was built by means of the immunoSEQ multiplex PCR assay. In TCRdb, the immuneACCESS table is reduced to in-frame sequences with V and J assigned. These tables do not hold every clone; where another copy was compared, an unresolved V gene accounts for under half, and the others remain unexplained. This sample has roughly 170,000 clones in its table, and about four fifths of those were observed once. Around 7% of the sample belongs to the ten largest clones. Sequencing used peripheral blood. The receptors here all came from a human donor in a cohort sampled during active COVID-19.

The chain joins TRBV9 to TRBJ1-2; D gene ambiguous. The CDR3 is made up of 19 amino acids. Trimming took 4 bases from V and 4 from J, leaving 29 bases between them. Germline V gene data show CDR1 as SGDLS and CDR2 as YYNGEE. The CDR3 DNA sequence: TGTGCCAGCAGCTCGAGACACGCCTTGGCCCCTATTGGTTCCTATGGCTACACCTTC. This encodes CASSSRHALAPIGSYGYTF.

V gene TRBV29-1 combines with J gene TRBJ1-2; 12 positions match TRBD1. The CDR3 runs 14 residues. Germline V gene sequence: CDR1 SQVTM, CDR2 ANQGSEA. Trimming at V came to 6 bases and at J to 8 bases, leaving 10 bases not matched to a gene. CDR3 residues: CSVGSGTGGGGYTF. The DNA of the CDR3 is TGCAGCGTCGGGTCCGGGACAGGGGGCGGCGGCTACACCTTC.

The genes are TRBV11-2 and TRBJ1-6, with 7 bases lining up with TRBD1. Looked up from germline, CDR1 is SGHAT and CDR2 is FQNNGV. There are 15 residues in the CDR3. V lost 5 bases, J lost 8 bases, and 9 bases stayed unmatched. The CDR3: CASSPDGQAYSPLHF. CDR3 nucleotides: TGTGCCAGCAGCCCCGACGGACAGGCATATTCACCCCTCCACTTT.

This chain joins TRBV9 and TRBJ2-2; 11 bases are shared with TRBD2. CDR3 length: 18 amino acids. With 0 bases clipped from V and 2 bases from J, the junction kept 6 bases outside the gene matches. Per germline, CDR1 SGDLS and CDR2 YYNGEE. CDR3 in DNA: TGTGCCAGCAGCGTAGAAGGGACTAGCGGACTCAACACCGGGGAGCTGTTTTTT. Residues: CASSVEGTSGLNTGELFF.

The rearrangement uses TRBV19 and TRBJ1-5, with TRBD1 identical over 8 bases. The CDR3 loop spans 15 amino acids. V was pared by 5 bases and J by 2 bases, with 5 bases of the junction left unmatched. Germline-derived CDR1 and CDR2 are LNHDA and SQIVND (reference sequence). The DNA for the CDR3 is TGTGCCAGTAGTGTCACAGGGGGGCGCAATCAGCCCCAGCATTTT. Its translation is CASSVTGGRNQPQHF.

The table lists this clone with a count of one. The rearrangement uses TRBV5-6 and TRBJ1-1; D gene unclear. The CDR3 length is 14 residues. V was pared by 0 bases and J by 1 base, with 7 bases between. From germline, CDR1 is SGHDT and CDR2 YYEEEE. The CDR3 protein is CASSLGSQNTEAFF. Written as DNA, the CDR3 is TGTGCCAGCAGCTTGGGCAGTCAGAACACTGAAGCTTTCTTT.

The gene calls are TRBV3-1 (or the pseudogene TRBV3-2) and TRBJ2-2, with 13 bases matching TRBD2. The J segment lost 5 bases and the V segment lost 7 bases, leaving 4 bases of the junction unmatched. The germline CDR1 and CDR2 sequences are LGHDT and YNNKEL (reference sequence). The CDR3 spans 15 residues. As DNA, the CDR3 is TGTGCCAGCACCCCGACTAGCGGGGGGACCGGGGAGCTGTTTTTT. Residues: CASTPTSGGTGELFF.

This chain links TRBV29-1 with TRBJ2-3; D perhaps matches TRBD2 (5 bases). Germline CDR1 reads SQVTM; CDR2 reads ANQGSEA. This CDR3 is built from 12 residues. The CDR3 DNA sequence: TGCAGTTTCGCCGGGAACACAGATACGCAGTATTTT. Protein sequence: CSFAGNTDTQYF.

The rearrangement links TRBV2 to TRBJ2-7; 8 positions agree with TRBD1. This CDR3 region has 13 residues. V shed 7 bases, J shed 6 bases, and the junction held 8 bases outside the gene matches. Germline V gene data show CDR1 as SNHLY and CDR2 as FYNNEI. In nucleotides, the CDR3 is TGTGCCAGCAACTGGGACAGGCGCTTCGAGCAGTACTTC. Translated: CASNWDRRFEQYF.

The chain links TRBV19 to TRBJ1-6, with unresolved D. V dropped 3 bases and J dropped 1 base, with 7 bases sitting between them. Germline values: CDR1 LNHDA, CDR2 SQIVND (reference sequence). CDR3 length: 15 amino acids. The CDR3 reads CASSIGESYNSPLHF. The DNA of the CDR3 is TGTGCCAGTAGTATCGGGGAGTCCTATAATTCACCCCTCCACTTT.

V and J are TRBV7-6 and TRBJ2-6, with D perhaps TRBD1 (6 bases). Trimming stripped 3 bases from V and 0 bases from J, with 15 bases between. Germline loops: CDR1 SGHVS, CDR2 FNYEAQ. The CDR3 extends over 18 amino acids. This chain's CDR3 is CASSFGNRAFSGANVLTF. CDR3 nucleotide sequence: TGTGCCAGCAGCTTCGGGAACAGGGCCTTCTCTGGGGCCAACGTCCTGACTTTC.

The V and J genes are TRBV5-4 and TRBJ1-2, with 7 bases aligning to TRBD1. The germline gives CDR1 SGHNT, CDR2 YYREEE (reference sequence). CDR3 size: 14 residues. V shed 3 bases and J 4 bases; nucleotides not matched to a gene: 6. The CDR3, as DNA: TGTGCCAGCAGCTCGACCGACAGGGCCTATGGCTACACCTTC. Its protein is CASSSTDRAYGYTF.

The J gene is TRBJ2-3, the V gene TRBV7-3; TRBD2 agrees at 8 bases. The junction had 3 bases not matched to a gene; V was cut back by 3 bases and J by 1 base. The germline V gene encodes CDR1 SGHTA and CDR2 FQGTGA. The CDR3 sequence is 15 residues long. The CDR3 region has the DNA TGTGCCAGCAGCTTTGGGCGGGGGGGCACAGATACGCAGTATTTT. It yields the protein CASSFGRGGTDTQYF.

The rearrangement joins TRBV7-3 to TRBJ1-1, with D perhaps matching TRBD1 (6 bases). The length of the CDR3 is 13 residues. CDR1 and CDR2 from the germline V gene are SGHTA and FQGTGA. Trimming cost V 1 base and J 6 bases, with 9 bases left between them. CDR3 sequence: CASSLNRDAEAFF. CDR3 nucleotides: TGTGCCAGCAGCTTAAACAGGGATGCTGAAGCTTTCTTT.

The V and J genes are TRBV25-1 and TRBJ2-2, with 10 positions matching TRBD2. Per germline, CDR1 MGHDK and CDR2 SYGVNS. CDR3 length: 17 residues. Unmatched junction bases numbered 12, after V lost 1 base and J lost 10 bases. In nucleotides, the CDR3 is TGTGCCAGCAGTGAATGGCTAGCGGGGGATAGTGAGGAGGAGCTGTTTTTT. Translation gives CASSEWLAGDSEEELFF.

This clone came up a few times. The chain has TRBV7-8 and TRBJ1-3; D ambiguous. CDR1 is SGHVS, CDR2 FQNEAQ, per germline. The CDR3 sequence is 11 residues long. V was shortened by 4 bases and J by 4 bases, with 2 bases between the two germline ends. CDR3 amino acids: CASSSGNTIYF. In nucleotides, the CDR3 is TGTGCCAGCAGCTCAGGAAACACCATATATTTT. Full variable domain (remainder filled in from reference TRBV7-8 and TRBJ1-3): GAGVSQSPRYKVAKRGQDVALRCDPISGHVSLFWYQQALGQGPEFLTYFQNEAQLDKSGLPSDRFFAERPEGSVSTLKIQRTQQEDSAVYLCASSSGNTIYFGEGSWLTVV.

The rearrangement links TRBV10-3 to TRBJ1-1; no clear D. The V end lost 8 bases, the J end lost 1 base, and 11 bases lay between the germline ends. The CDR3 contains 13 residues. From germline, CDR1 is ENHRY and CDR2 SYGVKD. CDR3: CAIRSEGNTEAFF. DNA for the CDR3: TGTGCCATCCGATCGGAGGGGAACACTGAAGCTTTCTTT.

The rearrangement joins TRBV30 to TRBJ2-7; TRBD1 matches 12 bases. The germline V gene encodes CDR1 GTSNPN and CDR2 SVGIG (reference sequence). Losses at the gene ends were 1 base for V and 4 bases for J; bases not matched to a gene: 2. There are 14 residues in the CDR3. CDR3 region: CAWSGDRGLYEQYF. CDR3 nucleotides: TGTGCCTGGAGTGGGGACAGGGGGCTTTACGAGCAGTACTTC.

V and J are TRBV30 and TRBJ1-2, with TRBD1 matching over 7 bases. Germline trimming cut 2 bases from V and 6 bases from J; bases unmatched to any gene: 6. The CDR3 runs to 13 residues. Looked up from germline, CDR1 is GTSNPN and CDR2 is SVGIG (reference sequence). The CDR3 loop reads CAWSLTGQDGYTF. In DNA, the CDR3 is TGTGCCTGGAGTTTGACAGGGCAGGATGGCTACACCTTC.

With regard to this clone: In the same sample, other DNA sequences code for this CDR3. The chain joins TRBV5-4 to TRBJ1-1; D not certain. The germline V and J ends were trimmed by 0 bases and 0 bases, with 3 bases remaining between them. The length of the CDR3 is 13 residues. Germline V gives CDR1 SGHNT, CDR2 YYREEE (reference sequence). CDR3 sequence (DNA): TGTGCCAGCAGCTTGGCCGTGAACACTGAAGCTTTCTTT. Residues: CASSLAVNTEAFF.